This TCR beta chain was captured in a study of Graves' ophthalmopathy and Graves' hyperthyroidism. Broader study findings: With a specificity of about 73% and a sensitivity of 60% to 71%, the model predicted ophthalmopathy progression. Most thyroid-expanded clonotypes exceeding 0.001 frequency were also found in blood.

This clonotype has a count of ten or more. Its specificity is unknown. Amplified TCR beta CDR3 regions were obtained using RNA transcripts as template. Following a first-round RT-PCR that used HTBI primers, a second-round multiplex PCR was carried out. MiXCR, run by TCRdb on the multiplex PCR reads, gives a single entry per CDR3 protein. The sample contains 620,000 or so distinct CDR3 sequences, 20% to 25% of which appear only once. Other autoimmune diseases, uncontrolled infections, pregnancy or lactation ruled patients out of participation. CDR3 length: 14 residues. V lost 7 bases, J lost 3 bases, and 16 bases lay in between.

The sequence came from a woman between 18 and 29 years old with stable Graves' hyperthyroidism. Some clones in this sample may be carry-over from other donors' samples. This chain links TRBV12-3 or TRBV12-4 with TRBJ2-7; tentatively, D is TRBD1 (6 bases). The sample consisted of peripheral blood. CDR3 amino acids: CASNVAGQIYEQYF. The CDR3, as DNA: TGTGCCAGCAACGTAGCTGGACAGATCTACGAGCAGTACTTC.